What follows describes a single T cell receptor (beta chain). Its antigen is as yet unknown. TCRdb ran MiXCR on the 5' RACE reads and lists one entry per CDR3 protein. The table has roughly 400,000 distinct CDR3 sequences, roughly 18% seen once. CDR3 length: 13 residues. V lost 3 bases to trimming and J lost 1 base, with 6 bases between them. Germline CDR1 MDHEN, CDR2 SYDVKM. This specimen belongs to a study of T-cell memory formation after mild COVID-19. As for the study in general: TCR clusters were largely donor specific.

Study-wide results and caveats: Contracting clones from day 15 to 85 had balanced CD4/CD8; later expanders favoured CD4+.

This sequence originates from a man aged 18 to 30 who had mild COVID-19 (a few samples of this study predate the infection). Cell type and time point are not known. The chain joins TRBV28 to TRBJ1-1, with D unresolved. The sequenced material came from PBMCs or a T cell subset sorted from them (not recorded which). The CDR3 DNA is TGTGCCAGCAGTTTTATGGGGAACACTGAAGCTTTCTTT. Translation gives CASSFMGNTEAFF.